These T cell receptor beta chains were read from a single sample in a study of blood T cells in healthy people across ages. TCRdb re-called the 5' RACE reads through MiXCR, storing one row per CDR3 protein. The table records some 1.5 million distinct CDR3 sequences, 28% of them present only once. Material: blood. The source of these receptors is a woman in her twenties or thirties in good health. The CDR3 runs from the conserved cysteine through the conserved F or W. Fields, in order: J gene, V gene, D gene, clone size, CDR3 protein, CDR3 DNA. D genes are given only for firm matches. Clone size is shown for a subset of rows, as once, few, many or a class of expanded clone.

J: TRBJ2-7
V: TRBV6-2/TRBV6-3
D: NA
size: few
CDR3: CASRNPMSFEQYF
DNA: TGTGCCAGCAGGAACCCCATGAGTTTCGAGCAGTACTTC

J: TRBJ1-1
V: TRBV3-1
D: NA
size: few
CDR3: CASSQLGGYTEAFF
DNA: TGTGCCAGCAGCCAACTAGGGGGTTACACTGAAGCTTTCTTT

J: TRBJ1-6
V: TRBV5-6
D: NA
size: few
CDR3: CASSPGPRTVDSYNSPLHF
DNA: TGTGCCAGCAGCCCTGGGCCGAGGACGGTCGACTCCTATAATTCACCCCTCCACTTT

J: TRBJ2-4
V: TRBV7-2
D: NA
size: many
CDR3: CASSFRERGSGQNIQYF
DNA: TGTGCCAGCAGCTTTAGGGAGAGGGGCTCTGGCCAAAACATTCAGTACTTC

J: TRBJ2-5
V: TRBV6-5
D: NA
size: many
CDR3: CATKPHRAVETQYF
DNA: TGTGCCACTAAACCCCACAGGGCTGTAGAGACCCAGTACTTC

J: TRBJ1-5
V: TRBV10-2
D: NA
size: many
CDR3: CASRPGQSNQPQHF
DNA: TGCGCCAGCAGGCCAGGACAGTCCAATCAGCCCCAGCATTTT

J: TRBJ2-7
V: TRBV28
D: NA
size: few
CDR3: CASSFPDLLSSYEQYF
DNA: TGTGCCAGCAGTTTTCCCGACCTTTTAAGCTCCTACGAGCAGTACTTC

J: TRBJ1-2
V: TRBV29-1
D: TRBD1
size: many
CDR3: CSASGGGYGYTF
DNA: TGCAGCGCGTCAGGGGGAGGATACGGCTACACCTTC

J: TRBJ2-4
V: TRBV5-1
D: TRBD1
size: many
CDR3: CASSSTGGIQYF
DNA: TGCGCCAGCAGCTCAACAGGGGGCATTCAGTACTTC

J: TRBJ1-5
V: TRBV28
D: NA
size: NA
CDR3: CASSSEGGSNQPQHF
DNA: TGTGCCAGCAGTTCAGAAGGGGGGAGCAATCAGCCCCAGCATTTT

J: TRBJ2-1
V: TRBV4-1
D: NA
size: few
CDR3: CASSQDRFPSNGGPHEQFF
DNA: TGCGCCAGCAGCCAAGATCGTTTCCCTTCTAACGGGGGGCCTCATGAGCAGTTCTTC

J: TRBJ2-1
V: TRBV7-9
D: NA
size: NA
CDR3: CASSPRTLLSYNEQFF
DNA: TGTGCCAGTAGCCCCCGGACTCTTCTTTCCTACAATGAGCAGTTCTTC

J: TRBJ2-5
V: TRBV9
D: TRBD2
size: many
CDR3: CASSHTGTSGSETQYF
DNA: TGTGCCAGCAGCCACACCGGGACTAGCGGGAGTGAGACCCAGTACTTC

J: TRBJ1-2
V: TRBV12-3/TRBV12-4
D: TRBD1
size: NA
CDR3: CASSLSGQMVGYGYTF
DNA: TGTGCCAGCAGTTTATCGGGACAGATGGTAGGATATGGCTACACCTTC

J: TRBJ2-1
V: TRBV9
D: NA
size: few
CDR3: CVSSVTLGASEQFF
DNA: TGTGTCAGCTCAGTCACTCTGGGAGCCAGTGAGCAGTTCTTC

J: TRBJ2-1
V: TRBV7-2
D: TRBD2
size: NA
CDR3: CASRTGAGGQFF
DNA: TGTGCCAGCAGAACAGGAGCGGGAGGCCAGTTCTTC

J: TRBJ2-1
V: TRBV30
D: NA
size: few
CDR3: CAWSSGPLNEQFF
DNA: TGTGCCTGGAGTAGCGGGCCTCTCAATGAGCAGTTCTTC

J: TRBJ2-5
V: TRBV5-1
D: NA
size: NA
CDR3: CASSDSSRNQETQYF
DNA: TGCGCCAGCAGCGATTCTTCTAGAAATCAAGAGACCCAGTACTTC

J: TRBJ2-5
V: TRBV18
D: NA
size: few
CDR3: CASSRSPNSAAWETQYF
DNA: TGTGCCAGCTCACGTTCACCCAACTCCGCTGCGTGGGAGACCCAGTACTTC

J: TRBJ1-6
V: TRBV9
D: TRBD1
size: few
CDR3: CASSVESGGNSPLHF
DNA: TGTGCCAGCAGCGTAGAATCAGGGGGGAATTCACCCCTCCACTTT

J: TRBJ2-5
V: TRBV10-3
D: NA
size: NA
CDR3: CAISERGREFGETQYF
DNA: TGTGCCATCAGTGAGAGGGGCAGGGAGTTTGGAGAGACCCAGTACTTC

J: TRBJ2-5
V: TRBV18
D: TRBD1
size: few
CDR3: CASSRTGDLETQYF
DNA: TGTGCCAGCTCACGGACAGGGGATTTGGAGACCCAGTACTTC

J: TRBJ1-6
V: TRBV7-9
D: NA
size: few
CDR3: CASSLNDPRNSPLHF
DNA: TGTGCCAGCAGCCTGAATGACCCTCGCAATTCACCCCTCCACTTT

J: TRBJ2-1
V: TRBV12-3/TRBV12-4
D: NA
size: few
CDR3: CASSRGTPREQFF
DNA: TGTGCCAGCAGCCGTGGGACCCCCAGGGAGCAGTTCTTC

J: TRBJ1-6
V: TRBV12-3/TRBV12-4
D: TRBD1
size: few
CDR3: CASSIGRRGGMNSPLHF
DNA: TGTGCCAGCAGCATAGGCCGGAGAGGGGGCATGAATTCACCCCTCCACTTT

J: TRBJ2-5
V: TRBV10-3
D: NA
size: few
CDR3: CAISEMGVEDEQYF
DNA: TGTGCCATCAGTGAGATGGGGGTAGAGGATGAGCAGTACTTC

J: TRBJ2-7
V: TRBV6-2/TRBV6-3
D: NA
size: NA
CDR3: CASHHLGGQSYEQYF
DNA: TGTGCCAGCCACCACCTTGGAGGTCAATCCTACGAGCAGTACTTC

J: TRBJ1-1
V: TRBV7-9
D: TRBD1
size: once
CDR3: CASTPGKGAFEAFF
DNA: TGTGCCAGCACTCCGGGGAAGGGGGCGTTTGAAGCTTTCTTT

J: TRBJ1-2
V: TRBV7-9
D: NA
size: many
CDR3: CASSLVLSRDTSNYGYTF
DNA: TGTGCCAGCAGCTTAGTCTTGAGTCGGGACACTTCTAACTATGGCTACACCTTC

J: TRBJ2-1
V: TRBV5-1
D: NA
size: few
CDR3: CASSLSQGSYNEQFF
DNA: TGCGCCAGCAGCTTGAGTCAGGGGTCCTACAATGAGCAGTTCTTC

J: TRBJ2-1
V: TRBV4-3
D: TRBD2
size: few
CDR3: CASSQEASGSNEQFF
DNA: TGCGCCAGCAGCCAAGAGGCTAGCGGGAGTAATGAGCAGTTCTTC

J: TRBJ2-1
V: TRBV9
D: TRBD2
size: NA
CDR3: CASSASGSTKQFF
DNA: TGTGCCAGCAGCGCCAGCGGGAGCACGAAGCAGTTCTTC

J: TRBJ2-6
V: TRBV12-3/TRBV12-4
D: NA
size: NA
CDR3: CASSPQGRYSGANVLTF
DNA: TGTGCCAGCAGCCCGCAGGGCCGTTACTCTGGGGCCAACGTCCTGACTTTC

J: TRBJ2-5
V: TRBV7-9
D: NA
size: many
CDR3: CASSLAVTETQYF
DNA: TGTGCCAGCAGCTTAGCGGTGACAGAGACCCAGTACTTC

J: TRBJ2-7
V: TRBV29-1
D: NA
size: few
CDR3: CSVVTGTVSEQYF
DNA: TGCAGCGTTGTTACCGGGACGGTCTCCGAGCAGTACTTC

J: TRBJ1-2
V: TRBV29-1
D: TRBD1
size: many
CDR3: CSVVGGTDGYTF
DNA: TGCAGCGTTGTGGGGGGGACAGACGGCTACACCTTC

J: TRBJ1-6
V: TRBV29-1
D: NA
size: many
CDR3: CSVDTGNSPLHF
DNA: TGCAGCGTTGACACGGGTAATTCACCCCTCCACTTT

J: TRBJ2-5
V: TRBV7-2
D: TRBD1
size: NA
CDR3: CASNTGQSETQYF
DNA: TGTGCCAGCAACACGGGACAGTCGGAGACCCAGTACTTC

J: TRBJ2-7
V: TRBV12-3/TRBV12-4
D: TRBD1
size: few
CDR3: CASSLRILGQGAGNRPIYEQYF
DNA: TGTGCCAGCAGTTTAAGAATCTTGGGACAGGGGGCCGGAAATCGTCCCATCTACGAGCAGTACTTC

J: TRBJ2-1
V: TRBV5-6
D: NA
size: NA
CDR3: CASSFEEEQFF
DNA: TGTGCCAGCAGCTTCGAGGAGGAGCAGTTCTTC

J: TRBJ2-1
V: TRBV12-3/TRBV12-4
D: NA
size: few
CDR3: CASSLSGVGQFF
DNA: TGTGCCAGCAGTTTATCAGGGGTCGGGCAGTTCTTC

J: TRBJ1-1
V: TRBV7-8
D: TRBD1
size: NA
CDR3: CASSPWTGKTEAFF
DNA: TGTGCCAGCAGCCCCTGGACAGGAAAGACTGAAGCTTTCTTT

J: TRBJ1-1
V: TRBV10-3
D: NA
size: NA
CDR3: CAISDEGTEAFF
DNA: TGTGCCATCAGTGATGAGGGCACTGAAGCTTTCTTT

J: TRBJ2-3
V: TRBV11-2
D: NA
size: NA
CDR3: CASSLVELVTGGAPNTDTQYF
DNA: TGTGCCAGCAGCTTAGTGGAGTTGGTTACAGGGGGGGCCCCTAACACAGATACGCAGTATTTT

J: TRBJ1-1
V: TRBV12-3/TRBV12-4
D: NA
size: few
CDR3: CASSGLHSVNTEAFF
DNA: TGTGCCAGCAGTGGCCTCCATAGCGTGAACACTGAAGCTTTCTTT

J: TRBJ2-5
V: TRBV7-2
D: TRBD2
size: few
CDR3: CASSFRGLAGRETQYF
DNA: TGTGCCAGCAGCTTTCGGGGACTAGCGGGCCGGGAGACCCAGTACTTC

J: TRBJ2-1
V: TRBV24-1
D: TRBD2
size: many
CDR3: CATSGSGGGNEQFF
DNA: TGTGCCACCAGTGGTAGCGGGGGCGGCAATGAGCAGTTCTTC

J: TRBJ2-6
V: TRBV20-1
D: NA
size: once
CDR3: CSADPSGANVLTF
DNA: TGCAGTGCTGATCCATCTGGGGCCAACGTCCTGACTTTC

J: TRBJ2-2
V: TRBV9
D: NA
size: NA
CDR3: CASSVGVSGTGELFF
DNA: TGCGCCAGCAGCGTCGGGGTTTCTGGAACAGGGGAGCTGTTTTTT

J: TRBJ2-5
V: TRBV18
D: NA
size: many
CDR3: CASSREQETQYF
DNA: TGTGCCAGCAGCCGAGAACAAGAGACCCAGTACTTC

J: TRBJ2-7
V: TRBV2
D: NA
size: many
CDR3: CASNPAGVGTNEQYF
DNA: TGTGCCAGCAACCCCGCCGGAGTCGGGACGAACGAGCAGTACTTC

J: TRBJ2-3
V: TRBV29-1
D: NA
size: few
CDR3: CSFTGSPTDTQYF
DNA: TGCAGCTTTACAGGGTCCCCCACAGATACGCAGTATTTT

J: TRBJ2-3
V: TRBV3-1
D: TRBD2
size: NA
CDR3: CASSSTSGGFSDTQYF
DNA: TGTGCCAGCAGCTCGACTAGCGGGGGGTTCTCAGATACGCAGTATTTT

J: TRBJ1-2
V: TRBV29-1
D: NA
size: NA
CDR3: CSVAQMRGADYGYTF
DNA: TGCAGCGTTGCCCAAATGAGGGGGGCGGACTATGGCTACACCTTC

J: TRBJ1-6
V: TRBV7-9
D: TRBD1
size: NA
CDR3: CASSSGQPNSPLHF
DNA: TGTGCCAGCAGCTCGGGACAGCCCAATTCACCCCTCCACTTT